The text below deals with one TCR beta chain. Here immunoSEQ multiplex PCR was the method, and the copy in TCRdb shows in-frame clones only, minus some. This repertoire shows more than 2 million clones, 90% to 97% found once; its top ten account for around 0.13%. This entry comes from a study of shared clonotypes between healthy human individuals. Study context: For every donor, three CD4 naive, three CD4 memory, two CD8 naive and one CD8 memory plates were used.

Trimming shortened V by 1 base and J by 2 bases, and 11 bases separated the two germline ends. Germline CDR1 is GTSNPN and CDR2 is SVGIG (reference sequence). This CDR3 contains 14 residues. The specimen sequenced was naive CD4+ T cells sorted from blood. This sample's subset: CD45RA+ positively selected. The receptor was derived from a man between 18 and 29 years old in good health. The chain employs TRBV30 and TRBJ1-2; weak D call: TRBD1 (6 bases). The CDR3 nucleotides read TGTGCCTGGAGTGCCTCGGGACAAAACTATGGCTACACCTTC. Protein product: CAWSASGQNYGYTF.